The next 25 T cell receptor beta chains were all read from a single sample in a study of STAT3 mutations in large granular lymphocyte leukemia. Study results and caveats: Every T-LGLL patient had at least one immunodominant TCRbeta clonotype.

The assay was immunoSEQ multiplex PCR, and TCRdb's table has in-frame clones only and misses some. The repertoire holds roughly 14,000 clones, with about nine tenths as singletons. Their cognate antigens are unknown. The specimen sequenced was peripheral blood mononuclear cells. Every receptor here comes from a woman aged 45-60 years with T-cell large granular lymphocyte leukemia. Some clones in this sample may be carry-over from other donors' samples.

The chain uses TRBV18 and TRBJ1-3; TRBD1 might be the D (6 bases). The germline V gene encodes CDR1 KGHSH and CDR2 LQKENI. Trimming removed 2 bases from V and 2 bases from J, with 19 bases in between. CDR3 size: 18 residues. The CDR3 loop reads CASSPLGAGAPTGNTIYF. DNA of the CDR3: TGTGCCAGCTCACCATTGGGAGCGGGGGCCCCAACTGGAAACACCATATATTTT.

Only one count was recorded for this clone. The V and J genes are TRBV29-1 and TRBJ1-1, with TRBD1 as a possible D gene (6 bases). Germline values: CDR1 SQVTM, CDR2 ANQGSEA. Trimming took 1 base from V and 0 from J, leaving 9 bases between them. The CDR3 spans 14 residues. In DNA, the CDR3 is TGCAGCGTTGAAGTGAGGGGGATGAACACTGAAGCTTTCTTT. It yields the protein CSVEVRGMNTEAFF.

V is TRBV30 and J is TRBJ2-5; D call uncertain. The germline V gene encodes CDR1 GTSNPN and CDR2 SVGIG (reference sequence). Trimming pared 0 bases from V and 5 bases from J, leaving 4 bases between. The CDR3 is made up of 11 amino acids. CDR3 bases: TGTGCCTGGAGTGTTATGGAGACCCAGTACTTC. Protein product: CAWSVMETQYF.

The chain joins TRBV2 to TRBJ1-4, with 12 positions matching TRBD1. Trimming removed 6 bases from V and 5 bases from J; junction bases left unmatched: 10. The length of the CDR3 is 17 residues. CDR1 and CDR2 (germline): SNHLY, FYNNEI. The CDR3 DNA reads as TGTGCCAGCAGCTGGTCCCGGGACAGGGGGCGGAATGAAAAACTGTTTTTT. It is translated as CASSWSRDRGRNEKLFF.

V gene TRBV2 combines with J gene TRBJ2-7, with 9 nucleotides matching TRBD1. Looked up from germline, CDR1 is SNHLY and CDR2 is FYNNEI. V lost 5 bases, J lost 1 base, and 3 bases stayed unmatched. This CDR3 contains 14 residues. CDR3 in DNA: TGTGCCAGCAGTTCCGGACAGGGGTCCTACGAGCAGTACTTC. Amino acids: CASSSGQGSYEQYF.

There are a few counts of this clone. The chain has TRBV11-3 and TRBJ2-3; 8 bases fit TRBD2. Germline V gene lookup returns CDR1 SGHNT and CDR2 YENEEA. The CDR3 length is 14 residues. V shed 2 bases, J shed 3 bases, and the junction held 1 base outside the gene matches. The CDR3: CASSLRGGTDTQYF. The CDR3 nucleotides read TGTGCCAGCAGCTTACGGGGGGGGACAGATACGCAGTATTTT. The variable domain in full, completed from reference TRBV11-3 and TRBJ2-3, reads EAGVVQSPRYKIIEKKQPVAFWCNPISGHNTLYWYLQNLGQGPELLIRYENEEAVDDSQLPKDRFSAERLKGVDSTLKIQPAELGDSAVYLCASSLRGGTDTQYFGPGTRLTVL.

The J gene is TRBJ1-1, the V gene TRBV4-3; 8 bases match TRBD1. V was clipped by 7 bases and J by 6 bases; unmatched bases: 10. The CDR3 sequence is 14 residues long. Germline V lookup: CDR1 LGHNA, CDR2 YSLEER. For the CDR3, the DNA is TGCGCCAGCACATGGACAGGGAGGATCGCTGAAGCTTTCTTT. It specifies CASTWTGRIAEAFF.

The chain couples TRBV2 to TRBJ1-5; no clear D gene. The CDR3 contains 11 residues. Germline values: CDR1 SNHLY, CDR2 FYNNEI. The V end was cut by 8 bases, the J end by 8 bases, with 10 bases between. The CDR3: CASALGEPQHF. DNA of the CDR3: TGTGCCAGCGCTCTGGGAGAGCCCCAGCATTTT.

The chain combines TRBV30 with TRBJ2-1; 9 bases fit TRBD2. The CDR3 runs 15 residues. Unmatched junction bases numbered 8, after V lost 0 bases and J lost 8 bases. Germline V gives CDR1 GTSNPN, CDR2 SVGIG (reference sequence). CDR3: CAWSVSSGSLDEQFF. The CDR3 nucleotides are TGTGCCTGGAGTGTTAGTAGCGGGAGCTTAGATGAGCAGTTCTTC.

V usage is TRBV6-5 and J usage is TRBJ2-7, with TRBD1 matching over 8 bases. From germline, CDR1 is MNHEY and CDR2 SVGAGI. V trimming: 5 bases; J trimming: 0 bases; junction bases outside the gene matches: 3. This CDR3 has 14 residues. The CDR3 spells CASSPDRVSYEQYF. The CDR3 bases are TGTGCCAGCAGTCCGGACAGGGTCTCCTACGAGCAGTACTTC.

The V gene is TRBV2, the J gene TRBJ2-7; 7 bases match TRBD1. CDR1 and CDR2 from the germline V gene are SNHLY and FYNNEI. The CDR3 consists of 12 residues. J lost 7 bases, V lost 6 bases, and 6 bases had no gene match. The CDR3 coding sequence is TGTGCCAGCAGGGTAGACAGGGAGGAGCAGTACTTC. Its translation: CASRVDREEQYF.

The CDR3 here is CASSSLTHLRYEQYF. CDR3 in DNA: TGTGCCAGCAGTTCCTTGACACATCTCCGCTACGAGCAGTACTTC. V gene TRBV28 combines with J gene TRBJ2-5; D is ambiguous. The DNA end is more similar to TRBJ2-7, so the J call may be wrong. Germline-derived CDR1 and CDR2 are MDHEN and SYDVKM. The CDR3 is made up of 15 amino acids.

The V call is TRBV7-8, the J call TRBJ1-5; a possible D gene is TRBD1 (6 bases). The germline gives CDR1 SGHVS, CDR2 FQNEAQ. The CDR3 is 16 residues long. V gave up 3 bases and J gave up 2 bases, with 14 bases separating them. DNA for the CDR3: TGTGCCAGCAGCTTGACAGGAAGCTGGGGCAATCAGCCCCAGCATTTT. Its protein product is CASSLTGSWGNQPQHF.

The chain carries TRBV7-3 and TRBJ2-7, with D possibly called TRBD1 or TRBD2 (5 bases each). CDR1 and CDR2 from the germline V gene are SGHTA and FQGTGA. With 5 bases removed from V and 1 base from J, the gap between germline ends came to 12 bases. The CDR3 consists of 14 residues. The CDR3 loop is CASSRDGASYEQYF. The DNA for the CDR3 is TGTGCCAGCAGCCGGGACGGCGCTTCCTACGAGCAGTACTTC.

This clone is a singleton in its sample. Here the CDR3 reads CASSFRTGYNEQFF. The DNA of the CDR3 is TGTGCCAGCAGCTTTCGGACAGGGTACAATGAGCAGTTCTTC. The chain links TRBV5-4 to TRBJ2-1; 8 bases align to TRBD1. This CDR3 has 14 residues. The ends lost 2 bases at V and 4 bases at J; junction bases unmatched: 2. Germline V gives CDR1 SGHNT, CDR2 YYREEE (reference sequence).

The CDR3 nucleotides read TGTGCCAGCAGCTTAGATCGGGGGGCAGGGAAGCCCCAGCATTTT. Its translation is CASSLDRGAGKPQHF. V usage is TRBV7-2 and J usage is TRBJ1-5; D perhaps matches TRBD1 (6 bases). The CDR3 length is 15 residues. The V gene's germline CDR1 is SGHTA and CDR2 FQGNSA. V was trimmed by 1 base and J by 8 bases, leaving 15 bases between them. The complete variable domain, with remaining parts taken from reference TRBV7-2 and TRBJ1-5, reads GAGVSQSPSNKVTEKGKDVELRCDPISGHTALYWYRQSLGQGLEFLIYFQGNSAPDKSGLPSDRFSAERTGGSVSTLTIQRTQQEDSAVYLCASSLDRGAGKPQHFGDGTRLSIL.

The chain employs TRBV30 and TRBJ2-7; tentative D call: TRBD2 (6 bases). The germline V gene has CDR1 GTSNPN and CDR2 SVGIG (reference sequence). CDR3 length: 13 residues. V was pared by 7 bases and J by 6 bases, with 19 bases between. The CDR3 protein is CAYQLQRVSEQYF. The CDR3 region has the DNA TGTGCCTATCAATTACAGCGGGTCTCCGAGCAGTACTTC.

The chain joins TRBV10-2 to TRBJ2-3; 8 positions agree with TRBD1. V was pared by 4 bases and J by 1 base, with 4 bases of the junction left unmatched. The CDR3 runs to 15 residues. Per germline, CDR1 WSHSY and CDR2 SAAADI. The CDR3 bases are TGCGCCAGCAGTGGACAGGGGTCTGGCACAGATACGCAGTATTTT. Protein sequence: CASSGQGSGTDTQYF.

The chain links TRBV9 to TRBJ1-2; D gene unclear. CDR1 is SGDLS, CDR2 YYNGEE, per germline. The CDR3 covers 13 residues. Trimming took 0 bases from V and 7 from J, leaving 10 bases between them. This CDR3 reads CASSVGPRGGYTF. The CDR3 DNA is TGTGCCAGCAGCGTAGGACCTCGAGGTGGCTACACCTTC.

The rearrangement uses TRBV9 and TRBJ1-1; D gene ambiguous. This CDR3 spans 13 amino acids. Germline lookup yields CDR1 SGDLS and CDR2 YYNGEE. Trimming took off 4 bases at V and 8 bases at J, with 15 bases between the two ends. CDR3 residues: CASSPSPVREAFF. The CDR3, as DNA: TGTGCCAGCAGCCCGTCCCCAGTTCGGGAAGCTTTCTTT.

This clone was seen only once. The gene calls are TRBV5-4 and TRBJ2-1; 14 bases align to TRBD2. This CDR3 region has 15 residues. CDR1 is SGHNT, CDR2 YYREEE, per germline (reference sequence). With 3 bases clipped from V and 9 bases from J, the junction kept 5 bases outside the gene matches. The CDR3 sequence: CASSSRLAGGVEQFF. The CDR3 coding sequence is TGTGCCAGCAGCTCCAGACTAGCGGGAGGGGTTGAGCAGTTCTTC. Together with reference TRBV5-4 and TRBJ2-1, the CDR3 gives the full variable domain: ETGVTQSPTHLIKTRGQQVTLRCSSQSGHNTVSWYQQALGQGPQFIFQYYREEENGRGNFPPRFSGLQFPNYSSELNVNALELDDSALYLCASSSRLAGGVEQFFGPGTRLTVL.

The J gene is TRBJ2-3, the V gene TRBV28; D not certain. The V end lost 6 bases, the J end lost 4 bases, and 17 bases lay between the germline ends. This CDR3 spans 15 amino acids. The germline gives CDR1 MDHEN, CDR2 SYDVKM. CDR3 residues: CASSPPGSSADTQYF. The CDR3 nucleotides read TGTGCCAGCAGCCCCCCGGGCTCTTCCGCAGATACGCAGTATTTT.

This chain joins TRBV7-9 and TRBJ2-6, with TRBD1 identical over 8 bases. The V gene end was trimmed by 4 bases and the J gene end by 4 bases; junction bases not matched to a gene: 3. Germline V gene lookup returns CDR1 SEHNR and CDR2 FQNEAQ (reference sequence). The CDR3 totals 15 residues. CDR3 sequence reads: CASSSTGGGANVLTF. The DNA for the CDR3 is TGTGCCAGCAGCTCCACAGGGGGAGGGGCCAACGTCCTGACTTTC.

This clone was recorded once. The rearrangement links TRBV14 to TRBJ2-5; 8 nucleotides match TRBD1. CDR3 length equals 15 residues. The V segment lost 0 bases and the J segment 5 bases; nucleotides outside the gene matches: 5. Germline V CDR1 and CDR2: SGHDN, FVKESK. CDR3 sequence: CASSQDRGPTETQYF. CDR3 in DNA: TGTGCCAGCAGCCAAGACAGGGGGCCAACGGAGACCCAGTACTTC.

The chain uses TRBV14 and TRBJ2-1, with 11 nucleotides matching TRBD2. From germline, CDR1 is SGHDN and CDR2 FVKESK. This CDR3 has 17 amino acids. The V gene end was trimmed by 5 bases and the J gene end by 2 bases; junction bases not matched to a gene: 8. The CDR3 region has the DNA TGTGCCAGCAGCTCGACCCTTAGCGGGAGGGCCTACAATGAGCAGTTCTTC. Its protein is CASSSTLSGRAYNEQFF.